What follows are 13 T cell receptor delta chains derived from one specimen sequenced in a study of γδ T cells in repeated Plasmodium falciparum infection. Bulk repertoires came from Vgamma9/Vdelta2+ or Vdelta2-negative gammadelta T cells flow-sorted from PBMC. TCRdb re-called the multiplex PCR reads using CATT. The sample contains 85,000 to 95,000 delta-chain clones, over 1.3% of which appear only once. The sequenced sample consisted of gamma-delta T cells from blood. The receptors come from a pool of human donors (malaria-infected and uninfected, not separated).

This clone was recorded a few times. TCRdb attributes to this sequence the protein of a much larger clone, which differs from the DNA translation at residue 6; a read error is likely, and the protein displayed is translated from the DNA. This chain links TRDV2 with TRDJ1; weak D call: TRDD3 (5 bases). Since TCRdb gives no J gene, matching the DNA to germline was used here to assign it. V was pared by 0 bases and J by 4 bases, with 8 bases between. CDR1 is GEAIGNYY and CDR2 is EKD in the germline V gene. The CDR3 contains 13 residues. This CDR3 is CACDTWIGDKLIF. The CDR3, as DNA: TGTGCCTGTGACACCTGGATAGGCGATAAACTCATCTTT.

This clone was seen only a few times. A read error likely explains this, since a far larger clone differs by one base. At the DNA level, this CDR3 is encoded by other sequences in the same sample as well. The V and J genes are TRDV1 and TRDJ1; 7 nucleotides match TRDD3. The CDR3 contains 22 residues. Germline V gene data show CDR1 as TSWWSYY and CDR2 as QGS. The junction had 25 bases not matched to a gene; V was cut back by 1 base and J by 2 bases. The CDR3 bases are TGTGCTCTTGGGGAACGCGCCAACAGGTCCAACTGGGGCCGATGCTTTACCGATAAACTCATCTTT. This translates into CALGERANRSNWGRCFTDKLIF.

For this clone: The protein in TCRdb stems from a much larger clone and differs at residue 13 from this DNA's translation, likely a read error; here the protein is translated from the DNA. J is TRDJ1 and V is TRDV2; D unresolved. No J gene was available from TCRdb, and it was assigned here by a germline match of the DNA. Germline CDR1 and CDR2: GEAIGNYY and EKD. The CDR3 is 16 amino acids. CDR3 nucleotide sequence: TGTGCCTGTGACCACCTGGATTACGCGTACACCGATAGACTCATCTTT. This encodes CACDHLDYAYTDRLIF.

For this clone: This DNA's translation and the protein TCRdb lists, from a much larger clone, do not match at residue 8, likely due to a read error; the protein shown is translated from the DNA. The chain carries TRDV1 and TRDJ1; D uncertain. No J segment appears in TCRdb, so it was assigned here by matching the sequence to germline. The CDR3 sequence is 12 residues long. The V end was cut by 1 base, the J end by 6 bases, with 6 bases between. Germline V lookup: CDR1 TSWWSYY, CDR2 QGS. CDR3 residues: CALGEQPNKLIF. For the CDR3, the DNA is TGTGCTCTTGGGGAACAACCCAATAAACTCATCTTT.

Turning to this clone: This DNA translates differently at residue 4 from the TCRdb protein, which is that of a much larger clone; a read error is likely, and the protein shown is the DNA's own translation. The chain employs TRDV2 and TRDJ1; a weak D match, TRDD3 (6 bases). Because TCRdb records no J gene, it was assigned here through a match of the DNA to germline. Germline loops: CDR1 GEAIGNYY, CDR2 EKD. V lost 5 bases and J lost 1, with 13 bases in between. The length of the CDR3 is 14 residues. CDR3 bases: TGTGCCTGTGGCCCATGGGGGGTCACCGATAAACTCATCTTT. This encodes CACGPWGVTDKLIF.

This clone was recorded a few times. A far larger clone differs by one base, so this is likely a read error. The J gene is TRDJ1, the V gene TRDV1; D gene ambiguous. The J gene, not given by TCRdb, was assigned here from a germline match of the nucleotide sequence. In germline, CDR1 is TSWWSYY, CDR2 QGS. Trimming removed 3 bases at V and 0 bases at J, with 23 bases between. CDR3 size: 19 residues. CDR3 nucleotide sequence: TGTGCTCTTGGGGAGCTTCGGCCGTTCCCACTGAGGTACACCGATAAACTCATCTTT. It yields the protein CALGELRPFPLRYTDKLIF.

The sample holds many counts of this clone. V is TRDV1 and J is TRDJ2; 10 nucleotides line up with TRDD3. The J gene, left out of TCRdb, was set here by checking the DNA against germline. CDR1 is TSWWSYY and CDR2 is QGS in the germline V gene. This CDR3 is built from 23 residues. The ends lost 0 bases at V and 3 bases at J; junction bases unmatched: 22. DNA for the CDR3: TGTGCTCTTGGGGAACTATCGGAGCCTTCCTCTACTGGGGGATCTTTAATGACAGCACAACTCTTCTTT. It yields the protein CALGELSEPSSTGGSLMTAQLFF.

The table lists this clone with many counts. The chain has TRDV3 and TRDJ1; D might be TRDD3 (6 bases). Germline CDR1 reads TVYSNPD; CDR2 reads GDNSRS (reference sequence). V was clipped by 3 bases and J by 0 bases, with 20 bases between them. The length of the CDR3 is 16 residues. This CDR3 reads CAFRGLVGAYTDKLIF. DNA of the CDR3: TGTGCCTTCCGAGGTTTAGTGGGGGCCTACACCGATAAACTCATCTTT.

This clone has a count of ten or more. Given a far larger clone just one base away, this is likely a sequencing read error. Other DNA sequences in the sample encode the same CDR3. The chain joins TRDV1 to TRDJ1; 7 positions agree with TRDD3. Germline V gene lookup returns CDR1 TSWWSYY and CDR2 QGS. J gave up 3 bases and V 6 bases, and 13 bases lay outside the gene matches. The CDR3 totals 16 residues. DNA of the CDR3: TGTGCTCTTGGCCTTACCGGGGGATCTACCCCCGATAAACTCATCTTT. The encoded protein is CALGLTGGSTPDKLIF.

A remark on this clone: The protein given by TCRdb reflects a much larger clone and differs at residues 4 and 5 from this DNA's translation, likely from a read error; the protein shown is the DNA's translation. The chain has TRDV2 and TRDJ3; the match to TRDD3 covers 11 bases. The CDR3 runs to 23 residues. The germline V gene has CDR1 GEAIGNYY and CDR2 EKD. The trim removed 5 bases at V and 0 bases at J, leaving 20 bases unmatched. This CDR3 is CACGAGDWGISRTSSWDTRQMFF. The CDR3 DNA sequence: TGTGCCTGTGGCGCCGGGGACTGGGGGATATCGCGGACCAGCTCCTGGGACACCCGACAGATGTTTTTC.

This clone was seen a handful of times. A far more abundant clone sits one base away, making this likely a read error. Other DNA sequences from this sample encode an identical CDR3 as well. The J gene went uncalled, whereas the V gene is TRDV2. Germline CDR1 GEAIGNYY, CDR2 EKD. The CDR3 is made up of 19 amino acids. The CDR3 loop is CACDAVTSHSRRYTDKLIF. CDR3 nucleotides: TGTGCCTGTGACGCCGTCACTTCCCACTCTCGACGGTACACCGATAAGCTCATCTTT.

Note on this clone: TCRdb's protein, taken from a much larger clone, differs from this DNA's translation at residue 12, likely owing to a read error; the protein displayed comes from the DNA. This chain connects TRDV1 to TRDJ1; D is perhaps TRDD3 (5 bases). Trimming removed 2 bases at V and 9 bases at J, with 19 bases between. Germline values: CDR1 TSWWSYY, CDR2 QGS. This CDR3 has 15 amino acids. The CDR3 loop is CALGETPHRRDQLIF. As DNA, the CDR3 is TGTGCTCTTGGGGAAACTCCTCACAGGAGGGATCAACTCATCTTT.

This clone has only a few counts. A far larger clone is a single base away, which makes a read error likely. At the DNA level, this CDR3 is encoded by other sequences in the same sample as well. The chain uses TRDV1 and TRDJ1, with 11 bases fitting TRDD3. No J gene was available from TCRdb, and it was assigned here by a germline match of the DNA. From germline, CDR1 is TSWWSYY and CDR2 QGS. V lost 5 bases, J lost 2 bases, and 16 bases stayed unmatched. The CDR3 is 19 amino acids. CDR3 sequence reads: CALGYFLPNWGIRTDKLIF. The CDR3 region has the DNA TGTGCTCTTGGGTACTTCCTTCCCAACTGGGGGATAAGGACCGATAAACTCATCTTT.